This entry features one TCR beta chain sequence. No antigen is known for it. For the second PCR, which ran for about 7 to 11 cycles, a sample-barcoded 5' primer and a J-beta primer mix were used. The template-switch adaptor was a 5' adaptor with 12 random nucleotides. It tagged each cDNA molecule. One entry per CDR3 protein, called by TCRdb with MiXCR from the 5' RACE reads. The sample records around 900,000 distinct CDR3 sequences, roughly 51% being singletons. The record originates from a study of blood T cells in healthy people across ages. After removal of 0 bases from V and 4 bases from J, the junction contained 9 bases not matched to a gene. The CDR3 has 17 residues. The V gene's germline CDR1 is SGHRS and CDR2 YFSETQ. Findings of the study overall: Using unsorted PBMCs precluded a conclusive naive versus antigen-experienced comparison.

Healthy Caucasians from Russia aged roughly 6 to 90 served as donors. The chain couples TRBV5-1 to TRBJ1-1, with 10 positions matching TRBD1. The sample was blood. This receptor was identified in a woman in her sixties or seventies in good health. The CDR3 sequence is CASSLVRQGAVGTEAFF. The DNA of the CDR3 is TGCGCCAGCAGCTTGGTGAGACAGGGGGCGGTGGGCACTGAAGCTTTCTTT.